This TCR beta chain originates from a study of memory CD4+ T cells and cytomegalovirus serostatus. V lost 5 bases to trimming and J lost 8 bases; unmatched junction nucleotides: 3. This CDR3 region has 14 residues. Germline V gives CDR1 SGHTA, CDR2 FQGTGA. This clone was found once. Only in-frame clones appear in the TCRdb table, and some are missing; sequencing was by immunoSEQ multiplex PCR. This repertoire shows tens of thousands of clones, approximately 74% found once; its top ten account for 0.9% to 1.5%. The sort gate was single viable CD3+CD4+CD8-CD45RO+ cells for memory CD4+ T cells. The chain recombines TRBV7-3 with TRBJ2-1, with TRBD2 matching over 13 bases. The source material was memory CD4+ T cells from blood. The source is an adult in good health and CMV-seropositive. The CDR3 loop reads CASSRTSGGDEQFF. The CDR3 bases are TGTGCCAGCAGCCGGACTAGCGGGGGTGATGAGCAGTTCTTC.